This TCR beta chain was identified during a study of blood T cell repertoires in COVID-19. V was shortened by 5 bases and J by 6 bases, with 6 bases between the two germline ends. Germline V gives CDR1 KGHSH, CDR2 LQKENI. This CDR3 spans 11 amino acids. Data came from immunoSEQ multiplex PCR; TCRdb stores just in-frame clones and leaves some out. The sample yields fewer than 110,000 clones, 80% to 90% seen once. The receptor was derived from a human donor in a cohort sampled during active COVID-19. This chain links TRBV18 with TRBJ2-3, with a weak D call TRBD2 (6 bases). What was sequenced was peripheral blood. The CDR3 loop reads CASSSGDTQYF. The CDR3 coding sequence is TGTGCCAGCTCAAGCGGGGATACGCAGTATTTT.